Below are 21 T cell receptor beta chains sequenced from a single sample in a study of CD8 T cells in Susac syndrome. Random hexamers were used to reverse transcribe the RNA input (roughly 0.5 to 1 ug). TCRdb recomputed calls from the immunoSEQ multiplex PCR reads with MiXCR, one row per CDR3 protein. The sample holds about 290,000 distinct CDR3 sequences, approximately 85% seen once. The sequencing input was CD8+ T cells from PBMCs. The receptors derive from a human donor with multiple sclerosis.

The V call is TRBV11-2, the J call TRBJ2-1; 8 bases fit TRBD2. There are 15 residues in the CDR3. Per germline, CDR1 SGHAT and CDR2 FQNNGV. With V trimmed by 1 base and J by 8 bases, 7 bases remained unmatched. CDR3 residues: CASSLGSGALDEQFF. In DNA, the CDR3 is TGTGCCAGCAGCTTAGGTAGCGGGGCCCTCGATGAGCAGTTCTTC.

The rearrangement links TRBV9 to TRBJ2-7, with 7 bases lining up with TRBD2. CDR1 is SGDLS and CDR2 is YYNGEE in the germline V gene. This CDR3 contains 15 residues. Trimming cost V 0 bases and J 5 bases; bases outside gene matches: 8. The CDR3 DNA follows: TGTGCCAGCAGCGTAGGTATAGGCGGGAGCAACGAGCAGTACTTC. Translating gives CASSVGIGGSNEQYF.

The chain couples TRBV15 to TRBJ1-5; 7 nucleotides agree with TRBD1. J gave up 6 bases and V 1 base, and 9 bases lay outside the gene matches. The length of the CDR3 is 16 residues. CDR1 and CDR2 from the germline V gene are LNHNV and YYDKDF (reference sequence). The CDR3 sequence is CATSRGPSPGGQPQHF. The CDR3 DNA follows: TGTGCCACCAGCAGAGGTCCTTCTCCAGGGGGTCAGCCCCAGCATTTT.

The chain joins TRBV15 to TRBJ2-3, with 11 bases that match TRBD2. The length of the CDR3 is 15 residues. With 7 bases clipped from V and 2 bases from J, the junction kept 5 bases outside the gene matches. The V gene's germline CDR1 is LNHNV and CDR2 YYDKDF (reference sequence). The CDR3 region has the DNA TGTGCCACCACTCCGGGACTAGCGGCCACAGATACGCAGTATTTT. The encoded protein is CATTPGLAATDTQYF. The full variable domain, in which reference TRBV15 and TRBJ2-3 provide the parts outside the CDR3, is DAMVIQNPRYQVTQFGKPVTLSCSQTLNHNVMYWYQQKSSQAPKLLFHYYDKDFNNEADTPDNFQSRRPNTSFCFLDIRSPGLGDTAMYLCATTPGLAATDTQYFGPGTRLTVL.

The V gene is TRBV29-1, the J gene TRBJ1-2; no clear D. V was shortened by 3 bases and J by 4 bases, with 12 bases between the two germline ends. Germline CDR1 SQVTM, CDR2 ANQGSEA. CDR3 length: 13 residues. CDR3 in amino acids: CSVEVIVGYGYTF. The DNA of the CDR3 is TGCAGCGTTGAGGTAATCGTCGGCTATGGCTACACCTTC. The full variable domain, in which reference TRBV29-1 and TRBJ1-2 provide the parts outside the CDR3, is SAVISQKPSRDICQRGTSLTIQCQVDSQVTMMFWYRQQPGQSLTLIATANQGSEATYESGFVIDKFPISRPNLTFSTLTVSNMSPEDSSIYLCSVEVIVGYGYTFGSGTRLTVV.

The chain links TRBV6-5 to TRBJ2-1; D remains unclear. This CDR3 is 15 amino acids long. V lost 6 bases, J lost 3 bases, and 15 bases lay in between. The germline V gene encodes CDR1 MNHEY and CDR2 SVGAGI. CDR3 region: CASSQTPQDYNEQFF. Here the CDR3 DNA reads TGTGCCAGCAGCCAGACTCCTCAGGACTACAATGAGCAGTTCTTC.

The chain couples TRBV7-9 to TRBJ2-7; 8 nucleotides agree with TRBD2. Losses at the gene ends were 3 bases for V and 3 bases for J; bases not matched to a gene: 10. The CDR3 contains 16 residues. In germline, CDR1 is SEHNR, CDR2 FQNEAQ (reference sequence). This CDR3 reads CASSLPSREEFYEQYF. CDR3 nucleotides: TGTGCCAGCAGCTTGCCCTCGCGGGAGGAGTTCTACGAGCAGTACTTC.

The V and J genes are TRBV7-9 and TRBJ1-1; D unresolved. This CDR3 contains 13 residues. The germline V and J ends were trimmed by 11 bases and 7 bases, with 20 bases remaining between them. The germline V gene has CDR1 SEHNR and CDR2 FQNEAQ (reference sequence). The CDR3 sequence is CAVHGSGEIEAFF. CDR3 sequence (DNA): TGTGCCGTGCATGGGAGCGGAGAGATTGAAGCTTTCTTT. Supplemented by reference TRBV7-9 and TRBJ1-1, the full variable domain reads DTGVSQNPRHKITKRGQNVTFRCDPISEHNRLYWYRQTLGQGPEFLTYFQNEAQLEKSRLLSDRFSAERPKGSFSTLEIQRTEQGDSAMYLCAVHGSGEIEAFFGQGTRLTVV.

The V and J genes are TRBV7-2 and TRBJ2-1; D gene unclear. The CDR3 length is 15 residues. With 1 base removed from V and 7 bases from J, the gap between germline ends came to 14 bases. Germline CDR1 reads SGHTA; CDR2 reads FQGNSA. DNA for the CDR3: TGTGCCAGCAGCTTAGGCCCTAGTTTGAGTAATGAGCAGTTCTTC. Its translation is CASSLGPSLSNEQFF.

This clonotype was seen only a few times. V gene TRBV6-5 combines with J gene TRBJ1-1, with a tentative D call TRBD1 (6 bases). Trimming removed 2 bases from V and 4 bases from J, with 11 bases in between. This CDR3 has 14 residues. Germline CDR1 reads MNHEY; CDR2 reads SVGAGI. The CDR3 here is CASSYGGRGTEAFF. The CDR3 DNA reads TGTGCCAGCAGTTACGGGGGCCGGGGCACTGAAGCTTTCTTT.

This clonotype was recorded once. The chain carries TRBV2 and TRBJ1-3, with a tentative D call TRBD1 (6 bases). The V end was cut by 6 bases, the J end by 1 base, with 16 bases between. The CDR3 is 16 residues long. The germline V gene encodes CDR1 SNHLY and CDR2 FYNNEI. The chain's CDR3 is CASRYTRGLSGNTIYF. The CDR3 bases are TGTGCCAGCAGATATACCAGGGGCCTGTCTGGAAACACCATATATTTT.

The gene calls are TRBV12-3 or TRBV12-4 and TRBJ2-6; 8 bases fit TRBD1. The CDR3 runs to 18 residues. The V gene end was trimmed by 6 bases and the J gene end by 4 bases; junction bases not matched to a gene: 14. The CDR3 coding sequence is TGTGCCAGCAGCTACCTGGACAGGGTGAGGTCCGGGGCCAACGTCCTGACTTTC. Protein: CASSYLDRVRSGANVLTF.

The chain couples TRBV7-9 to TRBJ2-1; D remains ambiguous. CDR1 is SEHNR and CDR2 is FQNEAQ in the germline V gene (reference sequence). This CDR3 has 12 residues. V lost 2 bases, J lost 9 bases, and 8 bases lay in between. The CDR3 DNA follows: TGTGCCAGCAGCTTAATCTGGCTTGAGCAGTTCTTC. Protein: CASSLIWLEQFF. Using reference TRBV7-9 and TRBJ2-1 for the parts outside the CDR3, the full variable domain is DTGVSQNPRHKITKRGQNVTFRCDPISEHNRLYWYRQTLGQGPEFLTYFQNEAQLEKSRLLSDRFSAERPKGSFSTLEIQRTEQGDSAMYLCASSLIWLEQFFGPGTRLTVL.

The chain couples TRBV6-1 to TRBJ2-5; 9 bases are a match to TRBD2. The CDR3 loop spans 16 amino acids. V lost 10 bases and J lost 5; bases outside the gene matches: 17. Per germline, CDR1 MNHNS and CDR2 SASEGT. CDR3 DNA: TGTGCCACTACCAAACGATGGGCGGGAGGGCAGGAGACCCAGTACTTC. The encoded protein is CATTKRWAGGQETQYF.

The CDR3 is CASSPQGWRETQYF. In DNA form, the CDR3 reads TGTGCCAGCAGTCCACAGGGATGGAGAGAGACCCAGTACTTC. The chain employs TRBV28 and TRBJ2-5, with D tentatively TRBD1 (6 bases). Germline values: CDR1 MDHEN, CDR2 SYDVKM. The CDR3 totals 14 residues. The V end was cut by 5 bases, the J end by 4 bases, with 14 bases between.

This chain connects TRBV12-3 or TRBV12-4 to TRBJ2-3; 8 positions match TRBD2. CDR3 size: 16 residues. V lost 0 bases, J lost 6 bases, and 8 bases stayed unmatched. As DNA, the CDR3 is TGTGCCAGCAGTTTAGCCCCCAGCGGGAGATGGGATACGCAGTATTTT. Translated: CASSLAPSGRWDTQYF.

V gene TRBV5-4 combines with J gene TRBJ2-3; D might be TRBD2 (6 bases). V was cut by 2 bases and J by 1 base, with 11 bases left in between. The CDR3 has 15 amino acids. CDR1 is SGHNT and CDR2 is YYREEE in the germline V gene (reference sequence). CDR3 sequence: CASSFRDSGTDTQYF. As DNA, the CDR3 is TGTGCCAGCAGCTTCCGGGACTCGGGCACAGATACGCAGTATTTT.

This chain links TRBV30 with TRBJ2-7; D is undetermined. Germline V gene lookup returns CDR1 GTSNPN and CDR2 SVGIG (reference sequence). V was trimmed by 2 bases and J by 0 bases, leaving 8 bases between them. The CDR3 contains 13 residues. CDR3 nucleotide sequence: TGTGCCTGGAGTCCGGATAGCTCCTACGAGCAGTACTTC. Translating it yields CAWSPDSSYEQYF.

V usage is TRBV19 and J usage is TRBJ2-4, with a weak D call TRBD2 (5 bases). Trimming removed 6 bases at V and 7 bases at J, with 13 bases between. Germline V gene data show CDR1 as LNHDA and CDR2 as SQIVND (reference sequence). CDR3 size: 13 residues. The CDR3: CASRDLMTNIQYF. CDR3 bases: TGTGCCAGTAGGGACTTAATGACGAACATTCAGTACTTC.

The gene calls are TRBV2 and TRBJ1-4; tentatively, D is TRBD1 (5 bases). Germline loops: CDR1 SNHLY, CDR2 FYNNEI. This CDR3 comprises 15 residues. V was trimmed by 0 bases and J by 6 bases, leaving 11 bases between them. CDR3 region: CASSEAGGAHEKLFF. The CDR3 nucleotides are TGTGCCAGCAGTGAAGCAGGAGGGGCGCATGAAAAACTGTTTTTT.

This clonotype was recorded a few times. This sequence joins TRBV6-1 and TRBJ2-7; TRBD2 matches at 7 bases. In germline, CDR1 is MNHNS, CDR2 SASEGT. This CDR3 comprises 13 residues. With V trimmed by 3 bases and J by 3 bases, 2 bases remained unmatched. The DNA of the CDR3 is TGTGCCAGCAGTGATGGGGGGGGCTACGAGCAGTACTTC. Its translation is CASSDGGGYEQYF.